The 3 T cell receptor beta chains given below trace back to one sample, sequenced in a study of cytomegalovirus exposure and HLA in healthy donors. The PCR made use of 60 Vbeta and 13 Jbeta primers. This table comes from immunoSEQ multiplex PCR, and its TCRdb copy is limited to in-frame clones, with some not included. This sample has about 90,000 clones; 74% occur once, and the top ten carry about a fifth. Specimen: PBMCs. The receptors here all came from a man under 40 in good health and CMV-seropositive.

This chain uses TRBV7-9 with TRBJ2-7; D may be TRBD1 (5 bases). V dropped 1 base and J dropped 5 bases, with 15 bases sitting between them. The CDR3 covers 15 residues. Germline V lookup: CDR1 SEHNR, CDR2 FQNEAQ (reference sequence). The DNA of the CDR3 is TGTGCCAGCAGCTTAGGCGCCGAGGTGGGGCACGAGCAGTACTTC. This translates into CASSLGAEVGHEQYF.

The sample holds a few counts of this clone. The genes are TRBV5-4 and TRBJ1-1; D gene uncertain. The CDR3 length is 12 residues. Trimming left V 4 bases short and J 7 bases short, with 11 bases between. Per the germline V gene, CDR1 is SGHNT and CDR2 is YYREEE (reference sequence). The CDR3 coding sequence is TGTGCCAGCAGCGTGAAACAGTGTGAAGCTTTCTTT. It yields the protein CASSVKQCEAFF.

This chain joins TRBV6-5 and TRBJ1-5; D unclear. CDR1 is MNHEY, CDR2 SVGAGI, per germline. The ends were cut back, 5 bases at V and 6 bases at J, with 14 bases in the middle. The CDR3 sequence is 14 residues long. The CDR3: CASSPSVSPQPQHF. The DNA for the CDR3 is TGTGCCAGCAGTCCATCCGTCAGTCCTCAGCCCCAGCATTTT.